The sequence of this TCR beta chain was determined in a study of response to subunit inactivated influenza vaccine. MiXCR was run by TCRdb on the RT-PCR reads, yielding one entry per CDR3 protein. There are about 610,000 distinct CDR3 sequences in the sample; about 15% occur only once, and approximately 12% lies in the top ten. Study-wide points: The authors suggested that few new T cells are recruited per seasonal influenza vaccination.

This clonotype was found a few times. Its cognate antigen is unknown. Trimming removed 4 bases at V and 0 bases at J, with 15 bases between. CDR3 length equals 17 residues. Germline V gene sequence: CDR1 MGHRA, CDR2 YSYEKL. Here the sequenced sample was PBMCs from blood, taken less than 13 days after vaccination. The sequence derives from a man in his fifties or sixties who received an inactivated influenza vaccine. The rearrangement links TRBV4-1 to TRBJ2-2; D gene uncertain. The DNA for the CDR3 is TGCGCCAGCAGCCCCTCAGGTTTAGTCGCGAACACCGGGGAGCTGTTTTTT. This codes for CASSPSGLVANTGELFF.